The entry below gives a single T cell receptor (beta chain) sequence along with its context. Its cognate antigen is unknown. The data belong to a study of response to subunit inactivated influenza vaccine. TCRdb re-called the RT-PCR reads with MiXCR, one entry per CDR3 protein. The repertoire holds roughly 790,000 distinct CDR3 sequences, with around 21% as singletons. The germline V gene encodes CDR1 SQVTM and CDR2 ANQGSEA. Between the trimmed V and J ends, which lost 2 bases and 5 bases, there was a span of 10 bases. The CDR3 runs to 13 residues. Overall study results and limits: With each seasonal influenza vaccination, the authors suggested, few new T cells are recruited.

The origin of this receptor is a man aged 45-65 years who received an inactivated influenza vaccine. The V call is TRBV29-1, the J call TRBJ2-1, with D perhaps matching TRBD1 (6 bases). Sequencing used PBMCs from blood, obtained around 5 days after vaccination. Written as DNA, the CDR3 is TGCAGCGTTGAAAGGGACACTAACAATGAGCAGTTCTTC. It encodes CSVERDTNNEQFF.